A selection of T cell receptor beta chains follows, all from one sample in a study of neurological immune-mediated disorders. TCRdb recomputed calls from the 5' RACE reads with MiXCR, one row per CDR3 protein. The sample lists approximately 20,000 distinct CDR3 sequences; around 28% were seen once. The sample comprised PBMCs. The receptors were sampled from a man aged 45-65 years with HTLV-1-associated myelopathy (HAM/TSP). Both conserved end residues are part of each CDR3. Fields, in order: clone size, D gene, J gene, V gene, CDR3 protein. D genes are given only for firm matches. Size is stated for part of the rows, as once, few or many counts, or as a class when the clone is expanded.

clone size: few; D gene: TRBD2; J gene: TRBJ2-1; V gene: TRBV10-1; CDR3 protein: CASSESGRSYNEQFF
clone size: few; D gene: -; J gene: TRBJ2-5; V gene: TRBV5-1; CDR3 protein: CASSPVGKETQYF
clone size: -; D gene: -; J gene: TRBJ1-2; V gene: TRBV10-3; CDR3 protein: CAISSIYAYTF
clone size: medium-sized; D gene: -; J gene: TRBJ1-5; V gene: TRBV24-1; CDR3 protein: CATSGHDNQPQHF
clone size: -; D gene: TRBD1; J gene: TRBJ2-7; V gene: TRBV30; CDR3 protein: CAWSYGTGLTYEQYF
clone size: few; D gene: -; J gene: TRBJ2-5; V gene: TRBV7-6; CDR3 protein: CASSPQGQLLETQYF
clone size: few; D gene: -; J gene: TRBJ2-2; V gene: TRBV20-1; CDR3 protein: CSANFLGTGELFF
clone size: medium-sized; D gene: -; J gene: TRBJ2-3; V gene: TRBV6-5; CDR3 protein: CASSYGGRGDTQYF
clone size: -; D gene: TRBD2; J gene: TRBJ2-5; V gene: TRBV20-1; CDR3 protein: CSIGRGQETQYF
clone size: -; D gene: TRBD2; J gene: TRBJ2-7; V gene: TRBV28; CDR3 protein: CATQTSGPRASYEQYF
clone size: -; D gene: TRBD1; J gene: TRBJ1-1; V gene: TRBV10-3; CDR3 protein: CAISDYRGENTEAFF
clone size: few; D gene: -; J gene: TRBJ1-1; V gene: TRBV3-1; CDR3 protein: CASSQVATNTEAFF
clone size: -; D gene: TRBD1; J gene: TRBJ2-7; V gene: TRBV5-1; CDR3 protein: CASSIGQGPSYEQYF
clone size: -; D gene: TRBD1; J gene: TRBJ1-1; V gene: TRBV5-6; CDR3 protein: CASSFSPGQGNEAFF
clone size: few; D gene: TRBD2; J gene: TRBJ2-5; V gene: TRBV20-1; CDR3 protein: CSAPGLTQETQYF
clone size: -; D gene: -; J gene: TRBJ2-2; V gene: TRBV4-2; CDR3 protein: CASSQGGKAGELFF
clone size: many; D gene: -; J gene: TRBJ2-7; V gene: TRBV20-1; CDR3 protein: CSARTGRHYEQYF
clone size: -; D gene: -; J gene: TRBJ2-2; V gene: TRBV7-2; CDR3 protein: CASRGDTGELFF
clone size: -; D gene: TRBD1; J gene: TRBJ2-5; V gene: TRBV7-3; CDR3 protein: CASSPTGAETQYF
clone size: medium-sized; D gene: TRBD2; J gene: TRBJ2-3; V gene: TRBV4-1; CDR3 protein: CASSQDGSGISTDTQYF
clone size: many; D gene: -; J gene: TRBJ1-2; V gene: TRBV27; CDR3 protein: CASFRSGDGYTF
clone size: medium-sized; D gene: TRBD1; J gene: TRBJ2-7; V gene: TRBV7-9; CDR3 protein: CAYLRDRGLEQYF
clone size: few; D gene: TRBD1; J gene: TRBJ1-2; V gene: TRBV29-1; CDR3 protein: CSVATGTGDYTF
clone size: -; D gene: -; J gene: TRBJ2-4; V gene: TRBV7-6; CDR3 protein: CASSSGGGGIQYF
clone size: many; D gene: TRBD2; J gene: TRBJ2-1; V gene: TRBV7-2; CDR3 protein: CASSTRVSGGTTYNEQFF
clone size: many; D gene: -; J gene: TRBJ1-3; V gene: TRBV20-1; CDR3 protein: CSAMDRSGNTIYF